The source of this T cell receptor beta chain is a study of PD-1 blockade in classical Hodgkin lymphoma. Study in general: Administration of nivolumab to patients was at 3 mg/kg intravenously every 2 weeks. Regarding the study as a whole: CD4+ but not CD8+ TCR diversity rose significantly by C4D1. Patients excluded were those beginning nivolumab under 1 year after ASCT. Complete responders entered with baseline diversity on par with newly diagnosed patients, the results showed.

Some clones are missing from TCRdb's copy, which holds only in-frame ones; the method was immunoSEQ multiplex PCR. The sample shows fewer than 4,500 clones, less than 70% of them seen only once. With no exception, relapse followed autologous stem cell transplantation in all patients, and brentuximab vedotin exposure varied. Remarks on this clone: As yet, its antigen is unknown.

Germline values: CDR1 LNHDA, CDR2 SQIVND (reference sequence). Losses at the gene ends were 3 bases for V and 2 bases for J; bases not matched to a gene: 4. This CDR3 contains 15 residues. The sample was peripheral blood mononuclear cells (PBMCs), taken before the second cycle of nivolumab. This sequence joins TRBV19 and TRBJ2-1, with 7 positions matching TRBD1. The clonotype was recovered from a human donor with classical Hodgkin lymphoma. CDR3 loop: CASSMSGQAYNEQFF. CDR3 DNA: TGTGCCAGTAGTATGTCAGGACAGGCCTACAATGAGCAGTTCTTC.